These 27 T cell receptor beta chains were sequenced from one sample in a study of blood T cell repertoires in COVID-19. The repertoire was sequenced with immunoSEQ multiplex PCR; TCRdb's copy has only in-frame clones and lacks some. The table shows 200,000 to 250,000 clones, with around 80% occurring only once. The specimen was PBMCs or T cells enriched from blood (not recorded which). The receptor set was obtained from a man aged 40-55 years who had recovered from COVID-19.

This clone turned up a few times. The CDR3 DNA follows: TGTGCCAGCAGTTTAGAGAGACTGAGCTCCTATAATTCACCCCTCCACTTT. The encoded protein is CASSLERLSSYNSPLHF. This chain joins TRBV27 and TRBJ1-6; no clear D gene. Looked up from germline, CDR1 is MNHEY and CDR2 is SMNVEV (reference sequence). The ends were cut back, 2 bases at V and 0 bases at J, with 11 bases in the middle. The length of the CDR3 is 17 residues.

This CDR3 is CASSIGTSGEETQYF. For the CDR3, the DNA is TGTGCCAGCAGTATCGGGACTAGCGGGGAAGAGACCCAGTACTTC. This chain uses TRBV6-5 with TRBJ2-5, with 13 bases identical to TRBD2. CDR1 is MNHEY and CDR2 is SVGAGI in the germline V gene. The CDR3 extends over 15 amino acids. The ends lost 5 bases at V and 3 bases at J; junction bases unmatched: 3.

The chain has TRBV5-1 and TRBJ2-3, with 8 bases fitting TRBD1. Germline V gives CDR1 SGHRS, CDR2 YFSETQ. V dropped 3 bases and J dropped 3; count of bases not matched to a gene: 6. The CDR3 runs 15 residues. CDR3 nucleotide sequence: TGCGCCAGCAGCTCCCGACAGGGGAGGACAGATACGCAGTATTTT. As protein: CASSSRQGRTDTQYF. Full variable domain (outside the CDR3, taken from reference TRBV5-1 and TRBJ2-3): KAGVTQTPRYLIKTRGQQVTLSCSPISGHRSVSWYQQTPGQGLQFLFEYFSETQRNKGNFPGRFSGRQFSNSRSEMNVSTLELGDSALYLCASSSRQGRTDTQYFGPGTRLTVL.

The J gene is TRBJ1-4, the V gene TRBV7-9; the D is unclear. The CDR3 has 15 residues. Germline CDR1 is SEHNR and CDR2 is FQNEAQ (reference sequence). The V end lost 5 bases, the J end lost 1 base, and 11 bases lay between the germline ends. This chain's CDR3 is CASSRLTGTNEKLFF. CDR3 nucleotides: TGTGCCAGCAGCCGGTTGACGGGAACTAATGAAAAACTGTTTTTT.

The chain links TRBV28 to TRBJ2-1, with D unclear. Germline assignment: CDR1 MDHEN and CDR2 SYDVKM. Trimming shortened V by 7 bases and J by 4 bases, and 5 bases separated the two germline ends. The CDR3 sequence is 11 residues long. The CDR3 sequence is CASMRYNEQFF. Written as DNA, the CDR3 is TGTGCCAGCATGAGGTACAATGAGCAGTTCTTC.

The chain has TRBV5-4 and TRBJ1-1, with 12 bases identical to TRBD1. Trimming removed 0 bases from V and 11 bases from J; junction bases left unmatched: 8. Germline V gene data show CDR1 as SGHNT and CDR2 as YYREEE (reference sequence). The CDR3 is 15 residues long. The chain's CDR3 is CASSLAGTGGLGAFF. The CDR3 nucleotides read TGTGCCAGCAGCTTGGCCGGGACAGGGGGCCTAGGGGCTTTCTTT.

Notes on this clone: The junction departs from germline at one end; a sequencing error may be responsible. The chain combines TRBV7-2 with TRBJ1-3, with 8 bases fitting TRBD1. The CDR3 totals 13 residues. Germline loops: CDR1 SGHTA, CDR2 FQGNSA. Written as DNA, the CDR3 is TGTGCCAGCAGCTTAGTGGGGGGACAGGACTTTAGCTTT. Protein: CASSLVGGQDFSF.

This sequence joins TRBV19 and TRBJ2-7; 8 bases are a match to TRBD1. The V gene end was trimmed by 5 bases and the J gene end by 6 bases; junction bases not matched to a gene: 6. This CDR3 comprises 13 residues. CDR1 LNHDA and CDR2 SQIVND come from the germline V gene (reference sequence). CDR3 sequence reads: CASSPQGVGEQYF. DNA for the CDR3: TGTGCCAGTAGTCCACAGGGGGTGGGCGAGCAGTACTTC.

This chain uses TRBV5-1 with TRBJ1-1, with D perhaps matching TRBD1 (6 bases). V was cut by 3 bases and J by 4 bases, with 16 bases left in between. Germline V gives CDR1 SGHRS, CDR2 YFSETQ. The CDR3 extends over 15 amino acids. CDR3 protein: CASSSITGSGTEAFF. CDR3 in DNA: TGCGCCAGCAGCTCCATTACAGGGTCGGGCACTGAAGCTTTCTTT.

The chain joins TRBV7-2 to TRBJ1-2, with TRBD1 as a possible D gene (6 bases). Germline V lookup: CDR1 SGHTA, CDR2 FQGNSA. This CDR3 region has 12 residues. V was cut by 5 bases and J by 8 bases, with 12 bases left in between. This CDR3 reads CASSRGREGYTF. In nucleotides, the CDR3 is TGTGCCAGCAGCCGGGGGCGGGAGGGCTACACCTTC. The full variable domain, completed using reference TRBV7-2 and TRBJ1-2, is GAGVSQSPSNKVTEKGKDVELRCDPISGHTALYWYRQSLGQGLEFLIYFQGNSAPDKSGLPSDRFSAERTGGSVSTLTIQRTQQEDSAVYLCASSRGREGYTFGSGTRLTVV.

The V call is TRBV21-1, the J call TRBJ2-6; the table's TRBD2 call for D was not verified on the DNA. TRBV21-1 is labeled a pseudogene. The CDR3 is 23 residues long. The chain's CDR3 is CASSRRGRQGSSGGLSGANVLTF. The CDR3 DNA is TGTGCCAGCAGCCGCCGGGGAAGACAGGGCTCTAGCGGGGGCCTCTCTGGGGCCAACGTCCTGACTTTC.

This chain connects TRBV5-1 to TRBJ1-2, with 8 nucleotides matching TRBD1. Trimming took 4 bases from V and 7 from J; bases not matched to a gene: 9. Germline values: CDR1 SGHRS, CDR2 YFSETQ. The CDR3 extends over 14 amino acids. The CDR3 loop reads CASSVDRVVGGYTF. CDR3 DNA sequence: TGCGCCAGCAGCGTGGACAGGGTTGTTGGTGGCTACACCTTC.

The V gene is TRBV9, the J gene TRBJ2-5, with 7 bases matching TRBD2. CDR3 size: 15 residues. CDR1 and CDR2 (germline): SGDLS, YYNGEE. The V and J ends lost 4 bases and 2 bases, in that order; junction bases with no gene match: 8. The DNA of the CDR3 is TGTGCCAGCAGCACCCAGCGGGGCCTACAAGAGACCCAGTACTTC. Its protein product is CASSTQRGLQETQYF.

CDR3 protein: CAISLEQGQETQYF. The CDR3 DNA follows: TGTGCCATCAGTCTGGAGCAGGGACAAGAGACCCAGTACTTC. V usage is TRBV10-3 and J usage is TRBJ2-5; D might be TRBD1 (5 bases). Deletions cut 5 bases from V and 2 bases from J, with 12 bases between. This CDR3 spans 14 amino acids. The germline gives CDR1 ENHRY, CDR2 SYGVKD.

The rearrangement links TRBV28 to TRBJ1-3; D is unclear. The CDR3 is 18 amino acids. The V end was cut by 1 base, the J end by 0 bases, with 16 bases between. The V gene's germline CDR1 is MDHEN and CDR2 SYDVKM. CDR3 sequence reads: CASSLSGPGPGSGNTIYF. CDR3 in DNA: TGTGCCAGCAGTTTATCCGGTCCGGGTCCGGGCTCTGGAAACACCATATATTTT.

CDR3: CASSARKTGAGNTIYF. CDR3 nucleotides: TGTGCCAGCAGCGCCCGAAAGACAGGGGCTGGAAACACCATATATTTT. V usage is TRBV9 and J usage is TRBJ1-3; 8 bases are a match to TRBD1. The V gene's germline CDR1 is SGDLS and CDR2 YYNGEE. The J segment lost 2 bases and the V segment lost 3 bases, leaving 7 bases of the junction unmatched. The CDR3 runs to 16 residues.

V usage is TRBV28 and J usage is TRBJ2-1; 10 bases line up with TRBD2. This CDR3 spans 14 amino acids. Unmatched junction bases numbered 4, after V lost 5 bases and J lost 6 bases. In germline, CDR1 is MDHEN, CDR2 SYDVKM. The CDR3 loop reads CASSGAGGSNEQFF. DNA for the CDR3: TGTGCCAGCAGTGGAGCGGGAGGGTCCAATGAGCAGTTCTTC.

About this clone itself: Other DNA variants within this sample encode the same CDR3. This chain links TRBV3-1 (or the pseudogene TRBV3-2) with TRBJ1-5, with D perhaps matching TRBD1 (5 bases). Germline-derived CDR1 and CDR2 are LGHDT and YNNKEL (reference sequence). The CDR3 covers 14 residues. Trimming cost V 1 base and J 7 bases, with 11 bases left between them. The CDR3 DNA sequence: TGTGCCAGCAGCCAAGGAACAGGTTCGCAGCCCCAGCATTTT. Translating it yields CASSQGTGSQPQHF.

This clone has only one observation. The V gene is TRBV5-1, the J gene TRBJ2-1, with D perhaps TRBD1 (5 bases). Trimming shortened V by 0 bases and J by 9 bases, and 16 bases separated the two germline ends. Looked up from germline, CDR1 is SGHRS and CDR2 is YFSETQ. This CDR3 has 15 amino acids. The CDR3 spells CASSLEAGRASEQFF. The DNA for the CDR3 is TGCGCCAGCAGCTTGGAAGCCGGCAGGGCTAGTGAGCAGTTCTTC.

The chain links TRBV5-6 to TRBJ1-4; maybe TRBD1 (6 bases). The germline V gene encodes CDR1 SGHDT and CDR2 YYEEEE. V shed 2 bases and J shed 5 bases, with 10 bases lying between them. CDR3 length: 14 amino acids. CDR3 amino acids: CASSFGGGNEKLFF. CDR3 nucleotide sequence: TGTGCCAGCAGCTTTGGGGGCGGGAATGAAAAACTGTTTTTT.

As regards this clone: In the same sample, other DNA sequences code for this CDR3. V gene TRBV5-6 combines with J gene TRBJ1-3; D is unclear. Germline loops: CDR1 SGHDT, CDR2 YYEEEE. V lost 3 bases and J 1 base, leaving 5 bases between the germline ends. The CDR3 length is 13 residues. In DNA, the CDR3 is TGTGCCAGCAGCTCCTTATCTGGAAACACCATATATTTT. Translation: CASSSLSGNTIYF.

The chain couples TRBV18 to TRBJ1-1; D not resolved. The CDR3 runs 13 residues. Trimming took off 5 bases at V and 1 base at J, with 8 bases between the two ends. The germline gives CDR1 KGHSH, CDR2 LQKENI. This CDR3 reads CASSLGQNTEAFF. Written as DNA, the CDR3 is TGTGCCAGCTCATTGGGCCAGAACACTGAAGCTTTCTTT.

For the CDR3, the DNA is TGTGCTAGTGGCCTCGGACAGGGCGGGGAAGCTTTCTTT. Translating gives CASGLGQGGEAFF. The rearrangement links TRBV12-5 to TRBJ1-1; 8 nucleotides agree with TRBD1. Looked up from germline, CDR1 is LGHNT and CDR2 is FRNRAP. The V gene end was trimmed by 6 bases and the J gene end by 8 bases; junction bases not matched to a gene: 8. This CDR3 region has 13 residues.

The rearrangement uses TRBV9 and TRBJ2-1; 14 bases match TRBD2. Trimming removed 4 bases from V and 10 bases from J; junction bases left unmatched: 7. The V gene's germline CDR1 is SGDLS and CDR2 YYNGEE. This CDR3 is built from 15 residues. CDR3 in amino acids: CASSLTSGGAKEQFF. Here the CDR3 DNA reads TGTGCCAGCAGCTTGACTAGCGGGGGGGCTAAGGAGCAGTTCTTC. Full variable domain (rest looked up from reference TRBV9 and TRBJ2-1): DSGVTQTPKHLITATGQRVTLRCSPRSGDLSVYWYQQSLDQGLQFLIQYYNGEERAKGNILERFSAQQFPDLHSELNLSSLELGDSALYFCASSLTSGGAKEQFFGPGTRLTVL.

The CDR3 region has the DNA TGTGCCAGCAGTCCGGGGGGTAGTCTCAATGAGCAGTTCTTC. As protein: CASSPGGSLNEQFF. J is TRBJ2-1 and V is TRBV6-5, with 7 bases identical to TRBD2. This CDR3 is 14 amino acids long. Germline CDR1 is MNHEY and CDR2 is SVGAGI. Trimming removed 5 bases from V and 6 bases from J; junction bases left unmatched: 7.

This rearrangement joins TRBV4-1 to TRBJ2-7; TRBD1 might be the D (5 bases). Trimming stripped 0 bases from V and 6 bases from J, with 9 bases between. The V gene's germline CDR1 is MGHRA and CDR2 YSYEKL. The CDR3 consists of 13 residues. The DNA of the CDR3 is TGCGCCAGCAGCCAAGACCCAGGGTTCGAGCAGTACTTC. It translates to CASSQDPGFEQYF.

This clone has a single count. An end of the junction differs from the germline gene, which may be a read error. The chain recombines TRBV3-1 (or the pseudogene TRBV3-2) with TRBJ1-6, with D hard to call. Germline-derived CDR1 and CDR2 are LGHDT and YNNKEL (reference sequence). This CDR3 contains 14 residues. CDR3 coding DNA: TGTGCCAGCACCCAAGGTATTCTAGGTTCACCCCTCCACTTT. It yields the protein CASTQGILGSPLHF.